These 13 T cell receptor beta chains originate from one sample sequenced in a study of Ad26.COV2.S vaccination and SARS-CoV-2 variants. Regarding treatment: about 20 received Ad26.COV2.S at low or high dose, single or two shots; about 5 received placebo; per-sample allocation not given. Vaccine and placebo recipients were sampled on day 63 after the first injection. Profiled with immunoSEQ multiplex PCR; TCRdb holds only in-frame clones, not every one. The sample consists of approximately 360,000 clones, 83% of them appearing once. The input for sequencing was peripheral blood, taken in a trial of Ad26.COV2.S vaccine versus placebo. All receptors come from a person between 18 and 59 years old who received the Ad26.COV2.S COVID-19 vaccine or a placebo.

The V call is TRBV28, the J call TRBJ1-4; 9 nucleotides agree with TRBD1. CDR1 and CDR2 (germline): MDHEN, SYDVKM. V shed 5 bases, J shed 3 bases, and the junction held 10 bases outside the gene matches. CDR3 length: 17 amino acids. The chain's CDR3 is CASSGSGTGWANEKLFF. CDR3 in DNA: TGTGCCAGCAGTGGATCCGGGACAGGGTGGGCTAATGAAAAACTGTTTTTT.

This chain joins TRBV28 and TRBJ2-1, with 12 bases that match TRBD2. Germline loops: CDR1 MDHEN, CDR2 SYDVKM. V lost 4 bases, J lost 0 bases, and 1 base stayed unmatched. The CDR3 runs to 16 residues. The CDR3 region has the DNA TGTGCCAGCAGTTCTAGCGGGAGGGCCTCCTACAATGAGCAGTTCTTC. Translating it yields CASSSSGRASYNEQFF.

The gene calls are TRBV7-3 and TRBJ1-1; weak D call: TRBD1 (6 bases). This CDR3 is built from 15 residues. CDR1 is SGHTA and CDR2 is FQGTGA in the germline V gene. V lost 5 bases to trimming and J lost 3 bases, with 16 bases between them. The CDR3 is CASSPKAGADTEAFF. CDR3 DNA: TGTGCCAGCAGCCCCAAGGCAGGGGCGGACACTGAAGCTTTCTTT.

This chain joins TRBV19 and TRBJ1-1, with a tentative D call TRBD1 (5 bases). CDR3 length: 12 residues. Trimming removed 6 bases from V and 1 base from J, with 6 bases in between. Germline lookup yields CDR1 LNHDA and CDR2 SQIVND (reference sequence). CDR3 sequence reads: CASSQGNTEAFF. In DNA form, the CDR3 reads TGTGCCAGTAGCCAGGGGAACACTGAAGCTTTCTTT.

This clone is a singleton in its sample. This specimen includes other DNA sequences encoding the same CDR3. J is TRBJ2-5 and V is TRBV7-9; TRBD2 aligns across 12 bases. Germline V CDR1 and CDR2: SEHNR, FQNEAQ (reference sequence). The CDR3 runs to 15 residues. Trimming at V came to 3 bases and at J to 2 bases, leaving 1 base not matched to a gene. DNA of the CDR3: TGTGCCAGCAGCTTGCTAGCGGGGGGGCAAGAGACCCAGTACTTC. This sequence encodes CASSLLAGGQETQYF.

This clone was seen only once. This chain joins TRBV7-2 and TRBJ2-4, with unresolved D. Deletions cut 5 bases from V and 0 bases from J, with 20 bases between. The CDR3 is made up of 18 amino acids. The germline V gene has CDR1 SGHTA and CDR2 FQGNSA. The CDR3: CASSRTTIGLIAKNIQYF. CDR3 sequence (DNA): TGTGCCAGCAGCAGAACGACAATCGGTCTTATAGCCAAAAACATTCAGTACTTC.

The rearrangement joins TRBV2 to TRBJ2-3; D is unclear. In germline, CDR1 is SNHLY, CDR2 FYNNEI. This CDR3 is built from 13 residues. Trimming stripped 5 bases from V and 5 bases from J, with 11 bases between. CDR3 loop: CASSPLSGDTQYF. The CDR3 DNA reads TGTGCCAGCAGTCCGCTAAGTGGAGATACGCAGTATTTT.

This clone was detected once. The chain uses TRBV12-5 and TRBJ2-7; D is tentatively TRBD1 or TRBD2 (5 bases each). V lost 2 bases, J lost 2 bases, and 13 bases lay in between. CDR1 is LGHNT, CDR2 FRNRAP, per germline. The CDR3 consists of 15 residues. CDR3 in amino acids: CASGLPQVGAYEQYF. CDR3 sequence (DNA): TGTGCTAGTGGTTTGCCACAGGTGGGGGCCTACGAGCAGTACTTC.

The chain uses TRBV24-1 and TRBJ2-3; D is uncertain. Germline V CDR1 and CDR2: KGHDR, SFDVKD. The CDR3 length is 9 residues. Trimming removed 8 bases from V and 6 bases from J, with 2 bases in between. CDR3 sequence (DNA): TGTGCCACCACCGATACGCAGTATTTT. Its translation: CATTDTQYF.

The chain is built from TRBV2 and TRBJ1-2; possibly TRBD1 for D (5 bases). Trimming cost V 0 bases and J 8 bases, with 13 bases left between them. This CDR3 is built from 14 residues. CDR1 and CDR2 from the germline V gene are SNHLY and FYNNEI. Written as DNA, the CDR3 is TGTGCCAGCAGTGAAGCGTCCAGGGTGGGGGGCTACACCTTC. As protein: CASSEASRVGGYTF.

This chain connects TRBV18 to TRBJ1-2; 10 positions match TRBD1. Germline V gives CDR1 KGHSH, CDR2 LQKENI. Germline trimming cut 1 base from V and 4 bases from J; bases unmatched to any gene: 6. The CDR3 loop spans 16 amino acids. The CDR3 spells CASSPLGTGEGYGYTF. CDR3 nucleotides: TGTGCCAGCTCACCACTGGGGACAGGGGAAGGCTATGGCTACACCTTC. Combining the CDR3 with reference TRBV18 and TRBJ1-2 gives the whole variable domain NAGVMQNPRHLVRRRGQEARLRCSPMKGHSHVYWYRQLPEEGLKFMVYLQKENIIDESGMPKERFSAEFPKEGPSILRIQQVVRGDSAAYFCASSPLGTGEGYGYTFGSGTRLTVV.

The rearrangement uses TRBV9 and TRBJ2-7, with TRBD2 as a possible D gene (5 bases). CDR1 SGDLS and CDR2 YYNGEE come from the germline V gene. V was trimmed by 0 bases and J by 0 bases, leaving 10 bases between them. The CDR3 spans 15 residues. The DNA of the CDR3 is TGTGCCAGCAGCGTAGCGGTGGGAGACTCCTACGAGCAGTACTTC. Amino acids: CASSVAVGDSYEQYF. Drawing the rest from reference TRBV9 and TRBJ2-7, the complete variable domain is DSGVTQTPKHLITATGQRVTLRCSPRSGDLSVYWYQQSLDQGLQFLIQYYNGEERAKGNILERFSAQQFPDLHSELNLSSLELGDSALYFCASSVAVGDSYEQYFGPGTRLTVT.

This clone is a singleton in its sample. The chain carries TRBV5-4 and TRBJ1-2; the D is unclear. The CDR3 spans 14 residues. Per germline, CDR1 SGHNT and CDR2 YYREEE (reference sequence). The V end lost 4 bases, the J end lost 4 bases, and 14 bases lay between the germline ends. CDR3 protein: CASSPGQSSYGYTF. The DNA of the CDR3 is TGTGCCAGCAGCCCTGGCCAAAGCAGCTATGGCTACACCTTC.